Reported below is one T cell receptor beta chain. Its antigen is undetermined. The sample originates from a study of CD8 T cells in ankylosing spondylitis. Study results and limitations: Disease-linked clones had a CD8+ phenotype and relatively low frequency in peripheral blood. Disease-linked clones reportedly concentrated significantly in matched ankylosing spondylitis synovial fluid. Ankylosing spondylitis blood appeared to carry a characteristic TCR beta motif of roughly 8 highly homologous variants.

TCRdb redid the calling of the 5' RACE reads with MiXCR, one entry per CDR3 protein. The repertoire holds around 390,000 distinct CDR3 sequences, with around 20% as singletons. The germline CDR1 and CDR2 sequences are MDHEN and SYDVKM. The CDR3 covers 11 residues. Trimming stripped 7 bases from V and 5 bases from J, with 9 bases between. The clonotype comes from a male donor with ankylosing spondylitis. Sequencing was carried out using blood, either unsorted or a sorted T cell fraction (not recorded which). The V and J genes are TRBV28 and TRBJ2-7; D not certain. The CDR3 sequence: CASKRFDEQYF. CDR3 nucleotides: TGTGCCAGCAAGCGCTTCGACGAGCAGTACTTC.